What follows describes a single T cell receptor beta chain. This entry belongs to a study of T cell changes during pregnancy in multiple sclerosis. Sequencing was performed with immunoSEQ multiplex PCR; in TCRdb, only in-frame clones are kept and a portion is missing. The table includes about 38,000 clones, roughly 91% detected once. V lost 3 bases to trimming and J lost 2 bases, with 15 bases between them. Germline CDR1 and CDR2: SGHTA and FQGNSA. The CDR3 is made up of 16 amino acids. The V gene is TRBV7-2, the J gene TRBJ2-3; unclear D gene. The specimen was CD8+ T cells from peripheral blood mononuclear cells, collected in the second trimester of pregnancy. This TCR derives from a female donor with multiple sclerosis, enrolled in a pregnancy study. The CDR3 here is CASSFTSLPPTDTQYF. CDR3 in DNA: TGTGCCAGCAGCTTCACTTCACTACCACCCACAGATACGCAGTATTTT.